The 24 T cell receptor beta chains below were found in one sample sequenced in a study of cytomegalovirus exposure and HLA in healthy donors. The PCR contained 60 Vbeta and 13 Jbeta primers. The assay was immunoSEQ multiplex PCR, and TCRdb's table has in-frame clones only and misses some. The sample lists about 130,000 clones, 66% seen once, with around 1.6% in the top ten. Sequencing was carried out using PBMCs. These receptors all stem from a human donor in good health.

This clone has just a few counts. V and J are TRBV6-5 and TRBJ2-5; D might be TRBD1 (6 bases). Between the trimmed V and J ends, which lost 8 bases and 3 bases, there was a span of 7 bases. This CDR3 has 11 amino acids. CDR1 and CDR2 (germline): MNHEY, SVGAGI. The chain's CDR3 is CASRTEETQYF. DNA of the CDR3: TGTGCCAGCCGGACAGAAGAGACCCAGTACTTC.

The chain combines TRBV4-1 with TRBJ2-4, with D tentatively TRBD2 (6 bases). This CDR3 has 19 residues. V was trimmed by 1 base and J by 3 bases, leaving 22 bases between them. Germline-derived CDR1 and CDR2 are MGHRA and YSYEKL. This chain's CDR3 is CASSQGPAGGSGFKNIQYF. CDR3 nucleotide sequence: TGCGCCAGCAGCCAAGGCCCAGCGGGTGGTTCGGGTTTCAAAAACATTCAGTACTTC.

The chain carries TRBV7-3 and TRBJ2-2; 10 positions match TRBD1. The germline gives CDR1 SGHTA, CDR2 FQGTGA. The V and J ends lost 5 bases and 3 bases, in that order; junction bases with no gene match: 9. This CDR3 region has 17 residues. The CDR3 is CASSTPGGQGYTGELFF. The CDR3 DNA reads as TGTGCCAGCAGCACCCCCGGGGGACAGGGGTACACCGGGGAGCTGTTTTTT.

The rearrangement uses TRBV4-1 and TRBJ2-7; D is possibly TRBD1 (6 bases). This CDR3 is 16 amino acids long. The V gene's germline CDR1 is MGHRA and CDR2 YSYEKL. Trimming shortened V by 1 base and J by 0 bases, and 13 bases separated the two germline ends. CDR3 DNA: TGCGCCAGCAGCCAAGCGAGGGGGACAACCTCCTACGAGCAGTACTTC. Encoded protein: CASSQARGTTSYEQYF.

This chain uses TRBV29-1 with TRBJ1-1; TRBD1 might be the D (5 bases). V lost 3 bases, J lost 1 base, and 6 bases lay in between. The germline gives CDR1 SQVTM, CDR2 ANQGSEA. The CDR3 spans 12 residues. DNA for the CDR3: TGCAGCGTTGAGGGGGGGAACACTGAAGCTTTCTTT. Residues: CSVEGGNTEAFF.

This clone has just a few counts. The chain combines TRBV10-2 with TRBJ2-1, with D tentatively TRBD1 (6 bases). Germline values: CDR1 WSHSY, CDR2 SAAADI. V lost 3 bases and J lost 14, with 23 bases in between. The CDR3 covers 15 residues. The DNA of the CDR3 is TGCGCCAGCAGTGACTTTCTCTCAAGGACAGTAGAGGAGTTCTTC. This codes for CASSDFLSRTVEEFF.

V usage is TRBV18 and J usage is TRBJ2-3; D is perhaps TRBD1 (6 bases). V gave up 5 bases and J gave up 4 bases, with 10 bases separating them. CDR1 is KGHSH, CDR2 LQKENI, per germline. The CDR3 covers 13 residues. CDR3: CASSSGGPDTQYF. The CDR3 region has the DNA TGTGCCAGCTCATCTGGGGGCCCAGATACGCAGTATTTT.

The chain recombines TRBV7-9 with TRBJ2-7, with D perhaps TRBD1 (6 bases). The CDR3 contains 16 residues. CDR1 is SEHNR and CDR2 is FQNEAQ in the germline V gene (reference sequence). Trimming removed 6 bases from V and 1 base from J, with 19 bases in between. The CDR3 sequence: CASRATKTGLSYEQYF. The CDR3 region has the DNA TGTGCCAGCAGGGCCACTAAGACAGGACTTTCCTACGAGCAGTACTTC.

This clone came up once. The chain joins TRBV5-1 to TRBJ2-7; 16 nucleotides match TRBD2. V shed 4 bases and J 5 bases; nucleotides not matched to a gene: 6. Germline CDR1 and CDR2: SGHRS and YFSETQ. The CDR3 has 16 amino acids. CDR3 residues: CASSPGTSGGGHEQYF. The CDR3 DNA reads TGCGCCAGCAGCCCTGGGACTAGCGGGGGGGGCCACGAGCAGTACTTC.

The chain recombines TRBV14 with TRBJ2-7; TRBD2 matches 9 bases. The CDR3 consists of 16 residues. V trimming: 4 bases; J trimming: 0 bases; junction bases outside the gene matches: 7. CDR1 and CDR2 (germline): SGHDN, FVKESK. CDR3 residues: CASSLVTSGYSYEQYF. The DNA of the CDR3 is TGTGCCAGCAGCCTTGTGACTAGCGGTTACTCCTACGAGCAGTACTTC.

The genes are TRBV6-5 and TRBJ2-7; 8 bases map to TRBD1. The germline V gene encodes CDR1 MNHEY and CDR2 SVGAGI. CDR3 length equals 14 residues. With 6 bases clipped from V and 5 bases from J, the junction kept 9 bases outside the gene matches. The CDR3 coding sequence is TGTGCCAGCAGGGGCGGACAGGGTCCCAACGAGCAGTACTTC. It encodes CASRGGQGPNEQYF.

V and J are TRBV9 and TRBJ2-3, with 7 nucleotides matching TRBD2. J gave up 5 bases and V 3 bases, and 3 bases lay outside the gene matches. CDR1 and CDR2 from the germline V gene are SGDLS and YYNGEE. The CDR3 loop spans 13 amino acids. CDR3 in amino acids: CASSAVAGDTQYF. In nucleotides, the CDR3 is TGTGCCAGCAGCGCGGTAGCGGGAGATACGCAGTATTTT.

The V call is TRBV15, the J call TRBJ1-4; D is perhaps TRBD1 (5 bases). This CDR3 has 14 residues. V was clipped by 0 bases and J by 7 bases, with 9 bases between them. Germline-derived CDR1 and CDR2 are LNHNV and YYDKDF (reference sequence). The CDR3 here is CATSREDIIEKLFF. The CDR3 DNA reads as TGTGCCACCAGCAGAGAGGACATAATTGAAAAACTGTTTTTT. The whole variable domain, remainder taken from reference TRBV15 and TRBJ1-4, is DAMVIQNPRYQVTQFGKPVTLSCSQTLNHNVMYWYQQKSSQAPKLLFHYYDKDFNNEADTPDNFQSRRPNTSFCFLDIRSPGLGDTAMYLCATSREDIIEKLFFGSGTQLSVL.

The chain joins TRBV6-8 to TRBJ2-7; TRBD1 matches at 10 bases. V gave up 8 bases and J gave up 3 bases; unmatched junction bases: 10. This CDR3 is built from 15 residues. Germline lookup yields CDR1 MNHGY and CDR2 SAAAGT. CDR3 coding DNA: TGTGCCAGCGTTAAGGGACAGGGGTTTAGCTACGAGCAGTACTTC. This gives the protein CASVKGQGFSYEQYF.

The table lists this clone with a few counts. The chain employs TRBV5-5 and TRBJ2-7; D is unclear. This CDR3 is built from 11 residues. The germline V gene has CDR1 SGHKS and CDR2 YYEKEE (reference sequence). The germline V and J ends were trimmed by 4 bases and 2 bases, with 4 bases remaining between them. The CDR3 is CASSTAYEQYF. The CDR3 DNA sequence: TGTGCCAGCAGCACGGCCTACGAGCAGTACTTC.

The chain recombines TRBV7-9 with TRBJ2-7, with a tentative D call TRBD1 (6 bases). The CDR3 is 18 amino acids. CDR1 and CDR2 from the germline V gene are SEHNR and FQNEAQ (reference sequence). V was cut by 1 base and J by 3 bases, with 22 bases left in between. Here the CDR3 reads CASSLVWGRGRVLYEQYF. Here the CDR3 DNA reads TGTGCCAGCAGCTTAGTCTGGGGCAGGGGACGCGTCCTCTACGAGCAGTACTTC.

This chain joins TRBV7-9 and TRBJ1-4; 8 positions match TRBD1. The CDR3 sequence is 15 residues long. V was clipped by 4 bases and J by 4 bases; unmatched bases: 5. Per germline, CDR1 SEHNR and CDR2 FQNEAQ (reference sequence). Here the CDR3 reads CASSSDREGNEKLFF. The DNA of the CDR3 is TGTGCCAGCAGCTCGGACAGGGAGGGTAATGAAAAACTGTTTTTT.

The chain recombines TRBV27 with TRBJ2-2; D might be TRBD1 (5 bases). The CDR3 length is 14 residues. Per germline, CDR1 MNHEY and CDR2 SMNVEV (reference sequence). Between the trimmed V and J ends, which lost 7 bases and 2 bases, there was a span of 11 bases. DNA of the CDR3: TGTGCCAGCACCAGGGATCGAAACACCGGGGAGCTGTTTTTT. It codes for CASTRDRNTGELFF.

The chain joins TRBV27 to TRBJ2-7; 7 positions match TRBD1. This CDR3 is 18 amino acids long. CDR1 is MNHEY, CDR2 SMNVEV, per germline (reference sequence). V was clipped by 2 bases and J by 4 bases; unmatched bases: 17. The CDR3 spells CASSLPAPGQLGAYEQYF. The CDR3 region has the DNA TGTGCCAGCAGTTTACCTGCCCCGGGACAGTTAGGGGCGTACGAGCAGTACTTC.

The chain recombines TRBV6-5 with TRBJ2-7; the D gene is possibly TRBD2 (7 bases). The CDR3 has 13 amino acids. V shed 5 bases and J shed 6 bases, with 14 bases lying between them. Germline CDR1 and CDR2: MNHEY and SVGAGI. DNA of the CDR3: TGTGCCAGCAGTCGGGGGGCGCTTGGCGAGCAGTACTTC. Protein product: CASSRGALGEQYF.

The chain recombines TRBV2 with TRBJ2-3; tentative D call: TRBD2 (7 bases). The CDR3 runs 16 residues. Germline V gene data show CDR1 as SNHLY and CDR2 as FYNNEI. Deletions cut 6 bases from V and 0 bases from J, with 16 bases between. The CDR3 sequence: CASRLGAGESTDTQYF. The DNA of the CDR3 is TGTGCCAGCAGGCTGGGGGCGGGAGAGAGCACAGATACGCAGTATTTT.

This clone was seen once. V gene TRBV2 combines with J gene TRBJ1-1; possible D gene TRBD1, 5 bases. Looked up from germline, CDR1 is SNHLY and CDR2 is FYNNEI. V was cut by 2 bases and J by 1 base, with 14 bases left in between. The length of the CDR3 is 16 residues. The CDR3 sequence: CASSERGSLRNTEAFF. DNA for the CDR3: TGTGCCAGCAGTGAACGGGGGTCCCTTAGGAACACTGAAGCTTTCTTT. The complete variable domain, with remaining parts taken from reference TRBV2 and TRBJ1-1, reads EPEVTQTPSHQVTQMGQEVILRCVPISNHLYFYWYRQILGQKVEFLVSFYNNEISEKSEIFDDQFSVERPDGSNFTLKIRSTKLEDSAMYFCASSERGSLRNTEAFFGQGTRLTVV.

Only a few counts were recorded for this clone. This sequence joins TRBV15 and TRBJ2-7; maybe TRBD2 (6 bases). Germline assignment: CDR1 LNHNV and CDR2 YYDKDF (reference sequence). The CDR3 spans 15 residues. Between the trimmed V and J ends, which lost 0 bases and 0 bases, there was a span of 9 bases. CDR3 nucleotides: TGTGCCACCAGCAGAGATGTTAGCGGCTCCTACGAGCAGTACTTC. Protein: CATSRDVSGSYEQYF.

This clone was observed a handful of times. The CDR3: CASSSSEETQYF. The CDR3 bases are TGTGCCAGCAGCTCATCGGAGGAGACCCAGTACTTC. This sequence joins TRBV7-6 and TRBJ2-5; D gene ambiguous. Trimming cost V 4 bases and J 5 bases, with 8 bases left between them. The CDR3 runs 12 residues. Germline loops: CDR1 SGHVS, CDR2 FNYEAQ. The full variable domain, rest sourced from reference TRBV7-6 and TRBJ2-5, is GAGVSQSPRYKVTKRGQDVALRCDPISGHVSLYWYRQALGQGPEFLTYFNYEAQQDKSGLPNDRFSAERPEGSISTLTIQRTEQRDSAMYRCASSSSEETQYFGPGTRLLVL.